One and the same sample provided the 24 T cell receptor beta chains below, sequenced in a study of identical twins. One entry per CDR3 protein, called by TCRdb with MiXCR from the 5' RACE reads. The sample holds 1.5 million to 2 million distinct CDR3 sequences, about 30% seen once. The source material was cord blood. Receptors originate from a newborn girl in good health.

CDR3 DNA: TGCAGCGTCGCGGACAGGATATGGTCCTACGAGCAGTACTTC. Translated, it gives CSVADRIWSYEQYF. The rearrangement links TRBV29-1 to TRBJ2-7; 7 bases are a match to TRBD1. V dropped 6 bases and J dropped 1; count of bases not matched to a gene: 9. This CDR3 comprises 14 residues. CDR1 and CDR2 from the germline V gene are SQVTM and ANQGSEA.

This clonotype was seen a handful of times. The rearrangement joins TRBV20-1 to TRBJ2-7; unclear D gene. Germline V gene sequence: CDR1 DFQATT, CDR2 SNEGSKA (reference sequence). The CDR3 is made up of 12 amino acids. V lost 3 bases to trimming and J lost 1 base, with 7 bases between them. The CDR3 region is CSARVTSYEQYF. The DNA for the CDR3 is TGCAGTGCTAGGGTGACATCCTACGAGCAGTACTTC.

This clonotype was observed at least ten times. The V and J genes are TRBV10-3 and TRBJ2-7; 11 bases align to TRBD2. Germline CDR1 is ENHRY and CDR2 is SYGVKD. The length of the CDR3 is 14 residues. V shed 8 bases, J shed 5 bases, and the junction held 8 bases outside the gene matches. The CDR3, as DNA: TGTGCCATCGCGGAACTAGCGGGAGTCCACGAGCAGTACTTC. As protein: CAIAELAGVHEQYF.

This chain uses TRBV27 with TRBJ2-7; TRBD1 aligns across 7 bases. The ends lost 2 bases at V and 7 bases at J; junction bases unmatched: 11. Germline-derived CDR1 and CDR2 are MNHEY and SMNVEV (reference sequence). The CDR3 totals 15 residues. The CDR3 DNA reads TGTGCCAGCAGTTTAATCGACAGGGAGTACAATGAGCAGTACTTC. This sequence encodes CASSLIDREYNEQYF.

The chain carries TRBV21-1 and TRBJ2-1; the table's D gene call, TRBD2, was not cross checked with the DNA. TRBV21-1 is given as a pseudogene. This CDR3 spans 15 amino acids. The CDR3 region has the DNA TGTGCCAGCAGATTTCAAGGACTAGTTGCCAATGAGCAGTTCTTC. Protein product: CASRFQGLVANEQFF.

The DNA for the CDR3 is TGTGCCTCCAAAGCGGACCTAGCGGACTACAATGAGCAGTTCTTC. Protein sequence: CASKADLADYNEQFF. The rearrangement joins TRBV12-3 or TRBV12-4 to TRBJ2-1; 7 bases align to TRBD2. Germline trimming cut 11 bases from V and 3 bases from J; bases unmatched to any gene: 13. The CDR3 totals 15 residues.

In its sample, this clonotype was seen a few times. The CDR3 reads CASSPSPLAGGWNEQFF. The DNA for the CDR3 is TGTGCCAGCAGTCCTAGCCCCCTAGCGGGGGGGTGGAATGAGCAGTTCTTC. The gene calls are TRBV12-3 or TRBV12-4 and TRBJ2-1, with TRBD2 identical over 12 bases. With 5 bases clipped from V and 7 bases from J, the junction kept 12 bases outside the gene matches. The CDR3 spans 17 residues.

The sample holds a few counts of this clonotype. The V and J genes are TRBV29-1 and TRBJ2-1, with TRBD2 identical over 15 bases. The V gene's germline CDR1 is SQVTM and CDR2 ANQGSEA. The CDR3 is 16 amino acids. After removal of 7 bases from V and 7 bases from J, the junction contained 11 bases not matched to a gene. The CDR3 spells CSDASGLAGGWNEQFF. CDR3 nucleotides: TGCAGCGATGCCTCCGGACTAGCGGGAGGGTGGAATGAGCAGTTCTTC.

This clonotype was seen at least ten times. The V gene is TRBV12-3 or TRBV12-4, the J gene TRBJ2-3; 12 nucleotides align to TRBD2. V was clipped by 2 bases and J by 8 bases; unmatched bases: 5. The CDR3 runs to 15 residues. The CDR3 nucleotides read TGTGCCAGCAGTTTAAAACAGGGACTAGCGGGTACGCAGTATTTT. Translating gives CASSLKQGLAGTQYF.

J is TRBJ2-3 and V is TRBV5-4, with 8 bases aligning to TRBD2. V dropped 4 bases and J dropped 2; count of bases not matched to a gene: 6. This CDR3 is 15 amino acids long. From germline, CDR1 is SGHNT and CDR2 YYREEE (reference sequence). The CDR3 DNA is TGTGCCAGCAGCACCATGACTAGCGTCACAGATACGCAGTATTTT. Its protein is CASSTMTSVTDTQYF.

This clonotype came up a few times. The V call is TRBV10-3, the J call TRBJ1-6; 9 positions match TRBD1. The V segment lost 5 bases and the J segment 7 bases; nucleotides outside the gene matches: 3. CDR1 is ENHRY, CDR2 SYGVKD, per germline. The length of the CDR3 is 14 residues. CDR3 protein: CAISRQGGNSPLHF. The CDR3 region has the DNA TGTGCCATCAGTCGACAGGGGGGGAATTCACCCCTCCACTTT.

This rearrangement joins TRBV4-2 to TRBJ2-1; unclear D gene. This CDR3 spans 12 amino acids. V lost 0 bases and J lost 10, with 7 bases in between. Germline V gene lookup returns CDR1 LGHNA and CDR2 YNFKEQ. The CDR3 nucleotides are TGTGCCAGCAGCCAAGATTTGAGAGAGCAGTTCTTC. It specifies CASSQDLREQFF.

As to this clonotype: The junction does not match germline at one end; this may be a read error. J is TRBJ2-7 and V is TRBV11-2; D unresolved. The CDR3 totals 17 residues. CDR1 is SGHAT and CDR2 is FQNNGV in the germline V gene. In DNA, the CDR3 is TGTACCAGCAGCTTGGCCCGTTTTACCCCATATTCCTACGAGCAGTACTTC. It specifies CTSSLARFTPYSYEQYF. The full variable domain, rest sourced from reference TRBV11-2 and TRBJ2-7, is EAGVAQSPRYKIIEKRQSVAFWCNPISGHATLYWYQQILGQGPKLLIQFQNNGVVDDSQLPKDRFSAERLKGVDSTLKIQPAKLEDSAVYLCTSSLARFTPYSYEQYFGPGTRLTVT.

This clonotype was seen a few times. This rearrangement joins TRBV20-1 to TRBJ2-1; 8 bases are shared with TRBD2. V was clipped by 2 bases and J by 9 bases; unmatched bases: 9. The CDR3 contains 14 residues. From germline, CDR1 is DFQATT and CDR2 SNEGSKA (reference sequence). CDR3 residues: CSARPRTSNGEQFF. The CDR3 coding sequence is TGCAGTGCTAGACCACGGACTAGCAACGGTGAGCAGTTCTTC.

In this sample, this clonotype turned up many times. The chain couples TRBV28 to TRBJ2-7, with 7 bases fitting TRBD2. Germline lookup yields CDR1 MDHEN and CDR2 SYDVKM. J gave up 6 bases and V 2 bases, and 1 base lay outside the gene matches. This CDR3 spans 12 amino acids. Here the CDR3 reads CASSLRTSEQYF. The CDR3 DNA reads as TGTGCCAGCAGTTTAAGGACTAGCGAGCAGTACTTC.

The rearrangement joins TRBV20-1 to TRBJ2-1, with 8 bases fitting TRBD1. J gave up 0 bases and V 5 bases, and 9 bases lay outside the gene matches. CDR1 is DFQATT and CDR2 is SNEGSKA in the germline V gene (reference sequence). The CDR3 loop spans 16 amino acids. CDR3 sequence reads: CSAGDVDRGSYNEQFF. CDR3 DNA: TGCAGTGCTGGGGACGTTGACAGGGGCTCCTACAATGAGCAGTTCTTC.

This clonotype was seen only a few times. This rearrangement joins TRBV20-1 to TRBJ1-3; 7 bases line up with TRBD1. With V trimmed by 4 bases and J by 4 bases, 4 bases remained unmatched. CDR1 is DFQATT, CDR2 SNEGSKA, per germline (reference sequence). The CDR3 is made up of 13 amino acids. The CDR3 sequence is CSAKTGRGNTIYF. The CDR3 nucleotides read TGCAGTGCTAAGACAGGGAGGGGAAACACCATATATTTT.

This clonotype was seen more than once but under ten times. V and J are TRBV28 and TRBJ2-4, with 8 bases lining up with TRBD1. CDR3 length equals 15 residues. J gave up 1 base and V 8 bases, and 7 bases lay outside the gene matches. The germline V gene has CDR1 MDHEN and CDR2 SYDVKM. The CDR3 DNA follows: TGTGCCAGCGGGGGACAGGCCGCCGCCAAAAACATTCAGTACTTC. This translates into CASGGQAAAKNIQYF.

This clonotype was seen a handful of times. This chain links TRBV14 with TRBJ2-7; TRBD1 might be the D (5 bases). Germline CDR1 and CDR2: SGHDN and FVKESK. The CDR3 is made up of 15 amino acids. The V end was cut by 5 bases, the J end by 2 bases, with 16 bases between. The CDR3 sequence is CASSSQGSRTYEQYF. CDR3 nucleotides: TGTGCCAGCAGCTCCCAGGGTTCTAGAACCTACGAGCAGTACTTC. Filled out from reference TRBV14 and TRBJ2-7, the complete variable domain reads EAGVTQFPSHSVIEKGQTVTLRCDPISGHDNLYWYRRVMGKEIKFLLHFVKESKQDESGMPNNRFLAERTGGTYSTLKVQPAELEDSGVYFCASSSQGSRTYEQYFGPGTRLTVT.

In DNA, the CDR3 is TGTGCCAGCAAGGGTACTAATAGCAATCAGCCCCAGCATTTT. It yields the protein CASKGTNSNQPQHF. The V and J genes are TRBV2 and TRBJ1-5; D gene uncertain. V lost 7 bases and J 0 bases, leaving 10 bases between the germline ends. This CDR3 spans 14 amino acids. Germline assignment: CDR1 SNHLY and CDR2 FYNNEI.

V and J are TRBV29-1 and TRBJ2-1; unclear D gene. This CDR3 region has 13 residues. Germline CDR1 is SQVTM and CDR2 is ANQGSEA. Deletions cut 7 bases from V and 7 bases from J, with 17 bases between. CDR3 residues: CSGPRRRDNEQFF. The CDR3 DNA follows: TGCAGCGGCCCACGGCGTAGGGATAATGAGCAGTTCTTC.

This rearrangement joins TRBV3-1 to TRBJ2-5, with 10 bases aligning to TRBD1. The last part of the DNA fits TRBJ2-7 better; the J call may be wrong. The CDR3 is made up of 15 amino acids. Per the germline V gene, CDR1 is LGHDT and CDR2 is YNNKEL (reference sequence). The CDR3 sequence is CASSQVWGQGYEQYF. The CDR3 DNA reads TGTGCCAGCAGCCAAGTTTGGGGACAGGGGTACGAGCAGTACTTC.

This clonotype was picked up a small number of times. The chain combines TRBV12-5 with TRBJ2-1; maybe TRBD1 (7 bases). V was clipped by 4 bases and J by 5 bases, with 12 bases between them. The germline V gene encodes CDR1 LGHNT and CDR2 FRNRAP. CDR3 size: 14 residues. The CDR3 loop is CASGSRGEDNEQFF. DNA of the CDR3: TGTGCTAGTGGTTCCAGGGGGGAGGACAATGAGCAGTTCTTC.

CDR3 bases: TGTGCCAGCAGTTACATACAACGGAACACCATATATTTT. Protein product: CASSYIQRNTIYF. J is TRBJ1-3 and V is TRBV6-2 or TRBV6-3; no definite D call. Germline CDR1 and CDR2: MNHEY and SVGEGT. Trimming cost V 2 bases and J 7 bases, with 9 bases left between them. The CDR3 has 13 amino acids.